This entry lists 30 T cell receptor beta chains sequenced from one sample in a study of T cells in Graves' hyperthyroidism and ophthalmopathy. Researchers amplified the TCR beta CDR3 regions from RNA transcripts. In the first-round RT-PCR of the TCR CDR3, the HTBI primer set was used. TCRdb ran MiXCR on the multiplex PCR reads and lists one entry per CDR3 protein. This sample has about 480,000 distinct CDR3 sequences, with approximately 23% found just once. The specimen sequenced was blood. The source of these receptors is a woman between 65 and 79 years old with Graves' ophthalmopathy.

The chain is built from TRBV18 and TRBJ1-1; D gene unclear. Germline loops: CDR1 KGHSH, CDR2 LQKENI. The CDR3 has 15 residues. V was shortened by 0 bases and J by 1 base, with 9 bases between the two germline ends. The CDR3 region has the DNA TGTGCCAGCTCACCACCGACACACGCGAACACTGAAGCTTTCTTT. This codes for CASSPPTHANTEAFF.

This clonotype came up many times. This chain uses TRBV7-9 with TRBJ2-5; 7 bases align to TRBD2. Germline CDR1 and CDR2: SEHNR and FQNEAQ (reference sequence). The V and J ends lost 2 bases and 4 bases, in that order; junction bases with no gene match: 16. The CDR3 loop spans 18 amino acids. The CDR3 protein is CASSLYLRVAGVGETQYF. CDR3 DNA sequence: TGTGCCAGCAGCTTATATCTACGCGTTGCGGGAGTTGGAGAGACCCAGTACTTC.

This clonotype was counted only a few times. V and J are TRBV7-9 and TRBJ2-1; the match to TRBD2 covers 8 bases. Germline assignment: CDR1 SEHNR and CDR2 FQNEAQ (reference sequence). The CDR3 is made up of 16 amino acids. V was pared by 5 bases and J by 5 bases, with 11 bases of the junction left unmatched. CDR3 in amino acids: CASSPDSGRGDNEQFF. CDR3 nucleotide sequence: TGTGCCAGCAGCCCGGACAGCGGGAGAGGGGACAATGAGCAGTTCTTC.

With respect to this clonotype: With a much larger clone just one base away, this may be a read error. Likely a read error: the CDR3 ends without its conserved phenylalanine or tryptophan. The chain has TRBV7-2 and TRBJ1-1, with 7 bases fitting TRBD1. Germline V CDR1 and CDR2: SGHTA, FQGNSA. V lost 5 bases to trimming and J lost 4 bases; unmatched junction nucleotides: 10. The CDR3 is 15 amino acids. The CDR3 coding sequence is TGTGCCAGCAGCCCACAGAACAGGGGTGGCACTGAAGCTTTCTCT. Its translation is CASSPQNRGGTEAFS.

The chain employs TRBV12-3 or TRBV12-4 and TRBJ1-4, with D possibly matching TRBD1 (6 bases). Trimming pared 1 base from V and 7 bases from J, leaving 13 bases between. This CDR3 contains 15 residues. The DNA of the CDR3 is TGTGCCAGCAGTTTAGGGGGGCGGTTAGGTGAAAAACTGTTTTTT. Translated: CASSLGGRLGEKLFF.

The V and J genes are TRBV7-2 and TRBJ2-3, with a tentative D call TRBD1 (5 bases). V was clipped by 4 bases and J by 5 bases, with 10 bases between them. CDR1 and CDR2 (germline): SGHTA, FQGNSA. The CDR3 sequence is 13 residues long. The chain's CDR3 is CASSSTGLDTQYF. CDR3 bases: TGTGCCAGCAGCTCTACAGGATTAGATACGCAGTATTTT. Complete variable domain (other parts from reference TRBV7-2 and TRBJ2-3): GAGVSQSPSNKVTEKGKDVELRCDPISGHTALYWYRQSLGQGLEFLIYFQGNSAPDKSGLPSDRFSAERTGGSVSTLTIQRTQQEDSAVYLCASSSTGLDTQYFGPGTRLTVL.

As to this clonotype: A much bigger clone sits one base away, suggesting this may be a read error. V gene TRBV3-1 combines with J gene TRBJ2-7; perhaps TRBD1 as D (5 bases). Germline values: CDR1 LGHDT, CDR2 YNNKEL (reference sequence). Trimming removed 0 bases from V and 8 bases from J, with 11 bases in between. The CDR3 spans 13 residues. The CDR3 DNA is TGTGCCAGCAGCCAAGATGGAAGGGGCAAGCAGTACTTC. Its protein product is CASSQDGRGKQYF.

This clonotype showed up just a few times. The J gene is TRBJ2-6, the V gene TRBV2; possibly TRBD1 or TRBD2 for D (5 bases each). V shed 7 bases and J shed 0 bases, with 13 bases lying between them. Germline V CDR1 and CDR2: SNHLY, FYNNEI. There are 16 residues in the CDR3. The CDR3 sequence is CASIRGPSSGANVLTF. CDR3 nucleotides: TGTGCCAGCATCCGGGGCCCCTCCTCTGGGGCCAACGTCCTGACTTTC.

This clonotype was seen ten or more times. The CDR3 spells CASSSLWAGDGYEQYF. CDR3 DNA sequence: TGTGCCAGCAGTTCGCTTTGGGCAGGGGACGGGTACGAGCAGTACTTC. This chain connects TRBV28 to TRBJ2-7; perhaps TRBD1 as D (6 bases). Germline lookup yields CDR1 MDHEN and CDR2 SYDVKM. The CDR3 has 16 amino acids. The V end was cut by 4 bases, the J end by 4 bases, with 20 bases between.

This clonotype was counted many times. V and J are TRBV5-1 and TRBJ2-7; the match to TRBD2 covers 10 bases. From germline, CDR1 is SGHRS and CDR2 YFSETQ. The J segment lost 5 bases and the V segment lost 0 bases, leaving 5 bases of the junction unmatched. The CDR3 totals 15 residues. The CDR3 coding sequence is TGCGCCAGCAGCTTGGAGCCTAGCGGGAGCAACGAGCAGTACTTC. Translation: CASSLEPSGSNEQYF. Full variable domain (remainder filled in from reference TRBV5-1 and TRBJ2-7): KAGVTQTPRYLIKTRGQQVTLSCSPISGHRSVSWYQQTPGQGLQFLFEYFSETQRNKGNFPGRFSGRQFSNSRSEMNVSTLELGDSALYLCASSLEPSGSNEQYFGPGTRLTVT.

This clonotype was counted a few times. This chain joins TRBV6-2 or TRBV6-3 and TRBJ1-6, with a weak D call TRBD1 (5 bases). V was cut by 4 bases and J by 5 bases, with 12 bases left in between. CDR1 MNHEY and CDR2 SVGEGT come from the germline V gene. The CDR3 has 15 amino acids. The CDR3 protein is CASSSPGRNNSPLHF. CDR3 DNA sequence: TGTGCCAGCAGTTCCCCAGGGAGAAATAATTCACCCCTCCACTTT.

This clonotype came up a few times. CDR3 coding DNA: TGCAGTGCTAGCGTGGTAATGAACACTGAAGCTTTCTTT. Translation: CSASVVMNTEAFF. V usage is TRBV20-1 and J usage is TRBJ1-1; D not certain. CDR1 and CDR2 (germline): DFQATT, SNEGSKA (reference sequence). Trimming pared 3 bases from V and 0 bases from J, leaving 8 bases between. The length of the CDR3 is 13 residues.

The gene calls are TRBV30 and TRBJ1-5; D gene ambiguous. V dropped 0 bases and J dropped 5 bases, with 11 bases sitting between them. The CDR3 totals 14 residues. Germline V gives CDR1 GTSNPN, CDR2 SVGIG (reference sequence). The CDR3 loop is CAWSVLKVYQPQHF. CDR3 nucleotides: TGTGCCTGGAGTGTACTAAAGGTATATCAGCCCCAGCATTTT.

This clonotype has a handful of counts. The genes are TRBV6-2 or TRBV6-3 and TRBJ2-7; D is unclear. The CDR3 loop spans 13 amino acids. Germline CDR1 is MNHEY and CDR2 is SVGEGT. The V and J ends lost 0 bases and 7 bases respectively, with 10 bases between them. The CDR3 protein is CASSYSRLQEQYF. DNA of the CDR3: TGTGCCAGCAGTTACTCTAGACTCCAAGAGCAGTACTTC.

The table lists this clonotype with a few counts. CDR3 in DNA: TGTGCCAGTATTAGGACGGCCACGAACACCGGGGAGCTGTTTTTT. It translates to CASIRTATNTGELFF. The chain employs TRBV19 and TRBJ2-2; D gene ambiguous. V lost 7 bases, J lost 0 bases, and 12 bases lay in between. Germline V gene sequence: CDR1 LNHDA, CDR2 SQIVND (reference sequence). The CDR3 covers 15 residues.

CDR3 amino acids: CASFGNWQGAGEQYF. In nucleotides, the CDR3 is TGTGCCAGCTTCGGAAATTGGCAGGGGGCAGGGGAGCAGTACTTC. V is TRBV28 and J is TRBJ2-7; 8 bases agree with TRBD1. This CDR3 comprises 15 residues. V lost 8 bases to trimming and J lost 7 bases; unmatched junction nucleotides: 16. The V gene's germline CDR1 is MDHEN and CDR2 SYDVKM.

This clonotype turned up a few times. This rearrangement joins TRBV13 to TRBJ1-2, with a possible D match to TRBD1 (6 bases). CDR1 and CDR2 (germline): PRHDT, FYEKMQ (reference sequence). This CDR3 spans 15 amino acids. With 5 bases removed from V and 1 base from J, the gap between germline ends came to 14 bases. CDR3: CASSPRGSVNYGYTF. The CDR3 nucleotides are TGTGCCAGCAGCCCGAGGGGGTCAGTTAACTATGGCTACACCTTC.

This clonotype came up a few times. The chain uses TRBV5-5 and TRBJ2-1; D is tentatively TRBD1 or TRBD2 (6 bases each). The germline V gene encodes CDR1 SGHKS and CDR2 YYEKEE (reference sequence). The CDR3 has 18 amino acids. V was clipped by 0 bases and J by 0 bases, with 16 bases between them. The CDR3 sequence: CASSLVEGGGSSYNEQFF. The CDR3, as DNA: TGTGCCAGCAGCTTGGTCGAGGGGGGCGGAAGCTCCTACAATGAGCAGTTCTTC. The full variable domain, rest sourced from reference TRBV5-5 and TRBJ2-1, is DAGVTQSPTHLIKTRGQQVTLRCSPISGHKSVSWYQQVLGQGPQFIFQYYEKEERGRGNFPDRFSARQFPNYSSELNVNALLLGDSALYLCASSLVEGGGSSYNEQFFGPGTRLTVL.

This clonotype was observed a handful of times. One junction end disagrees with the germline gene, perhaps due to a read error. V and J are TRBV11-2 and TRBJ2-1, with D possibly TRBD2 on 6 matching bases. The CDR3 extends over 15 amino acids. CDR1 is SGHAT, CDR2 FQNNGV, per germline. CDR3 coding DNA: TGCGCCAGCAGCCAAGATCGGGCGGGGTACAATGAGCAGTTCTTC. As protein: CASSQDRAGYNEQFF.

This sequence joins TRBV6-1 and TRBJ1-6; D ambiguous. Trimming removed 6 bases at V and 10 bases at J, with 16 bases between. The germline V gene has CDR1 MNHNS and CDR2 SASEGT. The CDR3 contains 14 residues. The CDR3 is CASSPPSRMSPLHF. CDR3 bases: TGTGCCAGCAGCCCCCCGTCCCGTATGTCACCCCTCCACTTT.

The rearrangement joins TRBV6-1 to TRBJ1-2; D perhaps matches TRBD1 (5 bases). CDR1 MNHNS and CDR2 SASEGT come from the germline V gene. The CDR3 totals 13 residues. The DNA for the CDR3 is TGTGCTCTCTATTTTGGGGCAGGGAGCGGCTACACCTTC. Protein product: CALYFGAGSGYTF.

This clonotype was counted at least ten times. The rearrangement joins TRBV2 to TRBJ2-1; 11 bases match TRBD2. Germline V gene sequence: CDR1 SNHLY, CDR2 FYNNEI. The CDR3 consists of 14 residues. Losses at the gene ends were 6 bases for V and 7 bases for J; bases not matched to a gene: 5. The CDR3 sequence: CASSRLAGRNEQFF. In DNA, the CDR3 is TGTGCCAGCAGCAGACTAGCGGGACGGAATGAGCAGTTCTTC.

This chain uses TRBV6-4 with TRBJ2-2; 10 bases line up with TRBD2. Germline-derived CDR1 and CDR2 are MRHNA and SNTAGT. V was clipped by 5 bases and J by 4 bases; unmatched bases: 10. The CDR3 runs 17 residues. The CDR3 DNA follows: TGTGCCAGCAGTCTACGGATGGCTAGCGGGAGCACCGGGGAGCTGTTTTTT. It translates to CASSLRMASGSTGELFF.

The chain is built from TRBV19 and TRBJ2-1; D is undetermined. The CDR3 sequence is 15 residues long. The V end lost 3 bases, the J end lost 0 bases, and 9 bases lay between the germline ends. Looked up from germline, CDR1 is LNHDA and CDR2 is SQIVND (reference sequence). The chain's CDR3 is CASSIYSSSYNEQFF. As DNA, the CDR3 is TGTGCCAGTAGTATTTACAGCAGCTCCTACAATGAGCAGTTCTTC.

This clonotype has ten or more counts. The V and J genes are TRBV7-8 and TRBJ2-7, with 11 bases aligning to TRBD2. Trimming removed 6 bases from V and 3 bases from J; junction bases left unmatched: 1. Germline CDR1 is SGHVS and CDR2 is FQNEAQ. This CDR3 is 13 amino acids long. CDR3: CASRTSGNYEQYF. CDR3 DNA: TGTGCCAGCAGGACTAGCGGGAACTACGAGCAGTACTTC.

CDR3 region: CASAGAAGGGNTEAFF. CDR3 DNA sequence: TGCGCCAGCGCTGGCGCCGCGGGAGGGGGAAACACTGAAGCTTTCTTT. The chain uses TRBV5-1 and TRBJ1-1, with a possible D match to TRBD1 (6 bases). CDR1 is SGHRS and CDR2 is YFSETQ in the germline V gene. V was cut by 7 bases and J by 2 bases, with 21 bases left in between. There are 16 residues in the CDR3. The full variable domain, rest sourced from reference TRBV5-1 and TRBJ1-1, is KAGVTQTPRYLIKTRGQQVTLSCSPISGHRSVSWYQQTPGQGLQFLFEYFSETQRNKGNFPGRFSGRQFSNSRSEMNVSTLELGDSALYLCASAGAAGGGNTEAFFGQGTRLTVV.

There are a few counts of this clonotype. This chain connects TRBV5-6 to TRBJ1-2; 10 bases are a match to TRBD1. Trimming cost V 3 bases and J 5 bases; bases outside gene matches: 7. This CDR3 has 15 residues. The germline gives CDR1 SGHDT, CDR2 YYEEEE. CDR3 bases: TGTGCCAGCAGCTCTGAACCGGGACAGGGGTATGGCTACACCTTC. It codes for CASSSEPGQGYGYTF.

This chain connects TRBV5-1 to TRBJ2-7, with D tentatively TRBD1 (5 bases). There are 14 residues in the CDR3. Trimming stripped 4 bases from V and 2 bases from J, with 13 bases between. Per germline, CDR1 SGHRS and CDR2 YFSETQ. The CDR3 loop reads CASSTPDRPYEQYF. For the CDR3, the DNA is TGCGCCAGCAGCACCCCCGACAGACCCTACGAGCAGTACTTC.

This clonotype was picked up many times. The rearrangement joins TRBV12-3 or TRBV12-4 to TRBJ2-2; 9 bases line up with TRBD2. This CDR3 is 17 amino acids long. J gave up 2 bases and V 1 base, and 5 bases lay outside the gene matches. The CDR3 nucleotides read TGTGCCAGCAGTTTAGGGGTAGCGGGAGCTAACACCGGGGAGCTGTTTTTT. It codes for CASSLGVAGANTGELFF.

This clonotype was seen ten or more times. For the CDR3, the DNA is TGTGCCAGCAGCTTACGACGGGGGGAGACCCAGTACTTC. It codes for CASSLRRGETQYF. The V call is TRBV7-2, the J call TRBJ2-5, with D tentatively TRBD2 (6 bases). The CDR3 covers 13 residues. Trimming stripped 2 bases from V and 5 bases from J, with 9 bases between. Per the germline V gene, CDR1 is SGHTA and CDR2 is FQGNSA. Using reference TRBV7-2 and TRBJ2-5 for the parts outside the CDR3, the full variable domain is GAGVSQSPSNKVTEKGKDVELRCDPISGHTALYWYRQSLGQGLEFLIYFQGNSAPDKSGLPSDRFSAERTGGSVSTLTIQRTQQEDSAVYLCASSLRRGETQYFGPGTRLLVL.